The sequence of this T cell receptor (beta chain) was determined in a study of brain T cells in children with intractable seizures (dated by TCRdb to the early 2020s). Context from the whole study: Resected brain tissue from 45 to 60 pediatric epilepsy surgery cases was first screened for immune gene transcripts using a NanoString immunology panel. Among the roughly 12 selected surgery cases, pre-surgery blood was additionally sequenced for eight, leaving four cases with brain tissue only.

Results and caveats for the whole study, not just this receptor: Because sequencing depth was different between pre-surgery and post-surgery blood, clones absent from the pre-surgery sample may reflect undersampling. Viral specificity was inferred only from CDR3 sequence similarity, and patients' HCMV serostatus was unknown.

The CDR3 spans 12 residues, from the cysteine through the phenylalanine. The only DNA kept is the CDR3, 36 bases in frame from the first base. V is pared back by 6 bases and J by 5 bases, with 10 bases lying between the germline termini. The germline V gene (reference sequence) specifies LNHDA as CDR1 and SQIVND as CDR2. The meaning of the sample's time point label: blood from clinic visit 5 months post-surgery; TSC patient then seizure free. The surgery cases showing the highest brain T cell transcript signatures were chosen for TCR beta chain sequencing of brain tissue and, when available, of blood. Patients had been treated with at least one anti-epileptic drug before surgery. The TCR-sequenced patients were children whose drug-resistant epilepsy was caused by tuberous sclerosis complex, focal cortical dysplasia, Rasmussen encephalitis or hemimegalencephaly. The Monarch genomic DNA purification kit was used to extract bulk genomic DNA from unsorted brain tissue and whole blood.

As regards this clone: No antigen is known for it. No base quality information exists; no much larger clone differs at one position.

The immunoSEQ assay was used to generate TCR beta chain sequences from genomic DNA. The published analysis was carried out like this. CDR3 sequences not starting with the conserved framework cysteine at position 104 were manually removed. To get clonality, the normalized Shannon's Diversity Index was subtracted from one, giving values from 0 (maximal diversity) to 1 (oligoclonal). Chi-squared comparison-of-proportions tests were used to check whether the frequency of the same CDR3 differed between samples, for example brain versus blood. Public clonotypes were identified through searches of immuneACCESS, and similarity to known antiviral clonotypes was evaluated with the VDJdb browser. TCRdb obtained this table from immuneACCESS and retained in-frame rearrangements with V and J assigned. These tables miss some clones; where compared with another copy, unresolved V genes account for less than half of the shortfall, and the remainder is unexplained. The D gene and trimming were derived from the DNA, and the V and J assignments and clone size from that table. Recorded for this sample are 340,000 or so clones; more than 85% of them occurred a single time. The ten largest clones represent 5.7% of the sample.

The starting material was peripheral blood, obtained approximately 5 months after surgery. The chain is made from TRBV19 and TRBJ1-1, with the identity of the D gene unclear. This clonotype was obtained from a boy in the first two years of life with tuberous sclerosis and intractable seizures. The bases are TGTGCCAGTAGCTTAATGGGGACTGAAGCTTTCTTT. The translation is CASSLMGTEAFF.